This TCR beta chain was sequenced for a study of CD8 T cells in ankylosing spondylitis. The table lists this clonotype with a few counts. TCRdb called the 5' RACE reads again in MiXCR, with one record for every CDR3 protein. The sample records 350,000 or so distinct CDR3 sequences, about 15% being singletons. The germline CDR1 and CDR2 sequences are SQVTM and ANQGSEA. CDR3 length: 14 amino acids. V was clipped by 7 bases and J by 0 bases, with 10 bases between them. The rearrangement links TRBV29-1 to TRBJ2-6; the D gene is possibly TRBD1 (6 bases). This receptor was taken from a male donor with ankylosing spondylitis or in good health (not recorded which). Sequencing was done on a sample of blood, either unsorted or a sorted T cell fraction (not recorded which). In DNA, the CDR3 is TGCAGCGCCGGACAGAGCTCTGGGGCCAACGTCCTGACTTTC. Protein: CSAGQSSGANVLTF.